This T cell receptor beta chain was documented in a study of early T cells in non-severe SARS-CoV-2 infection. Study as a whole: Sequenced bulk RNA came from whole blood that was unsorted, and chains were unpaired.

TCRdb used MiXCR to reprocess the 5' RACE reads, holding one entry per CDR3 protein. The data show roughly 75,000 distinct CDR3 sequences, about 16% seen once. This CDR3 contains 13 residues. Germline CDR1 is SNHLY and CDR2 is FYNNEI. The study's findings and limits: Matching against VDJdb likely underestimated virus-specific expansions, favoring anti-spike CD8.

This clonotype was observed a few times. Its antigen is still unknown. Germline is not matched at one junction end, which may reflect a read error. Sequences were obtained from whole blood. The source of this sequence is an adult who was a healthcare worker with PCR-confirmed SARS-CoV-2 infection or an uninfected control (not recorded which). V gene TRBV2 combines with J gene TRBJ1-3; D is unresolved. The CDR3 sequence is CASRSPSENTIYF. The CDR3 nucleotides read TGTGCCAGCAGGAGCCCTTCTGAAAACACCATATATTTT.